These 24 T cell receptor beta chains came from one sample sequenced in a study of blood T cells in healthy people across ages (dated by TCRdb to the mid-2010s). The receptor library was made with 5' RACE. Sequencing took place on an Illumina HiSeq 2500. A second PCR of about 7 to 12 cycles was performed with a sample-barcoded 5' primer and a J-beta primer mix. TCRdb reprocessed the public reads (quality trimming at Q25 with fastp, clone calling with MiXCR) and kept in-frame beta chains. Identical CDR3 protein sequences are pooled into one entry, listed with their most common genes and DNA. A total of about 930,000 distinct CDR3 sequences appear in this sample, 25% to 30% of them only once. 9.5% to 13% of the sample is taken by the ten largest. The same data also contributed to another study, on T cells of mothers and their children.

Material for sequencing was blood. Receptors were obtained from a middle-aged woman in good health.

The chain uses TRBV18 and TRBJ2-1; the match to TRBD2 covers 13 bases. The CDR3 consists of 17 residues. Unmatched junction bases numbered 7, after V lost 0 bases and J lost 8 bases. From germline, CDR1 is KGHSH and CDR2 LQKENI. The CDR3 is CASSPPGGLAGMDEQFF. The DNA of the CDR3 is TGTGCCAGCTCACCACCGGGGGGACTAGCGGGGATGGATGAGCAGTTCTTC.

On this clonotype: Likely a read error: the CDR3 ends without its conserved phenylalanine or tryptophan. CDR3 region: CASNLRGGPYNEQFV. The CDR3, as DNA: TGTGCCAGCAACCTCAGGGGCGGGCCCTACAATGAGCAGTTCGTC. J is TRBJ2-1 and V is TRBV6-5; perhaps TRBD1 as D (6 bases). CDR1 is MNHEY and CDR2 is SVGAGI in the germline V gene. V shed 7 bases and J shed 2 bases, with 15 bases lying between them. This CDR3 spans 15 amino acids.

This chain joins TRBV28 and TRBJ2-7; TRBD1 matches at 9 bases. Germline lookup yields CDR1 MDHEN and CDR2 SYDVKM. The CDR3 extends over 15 amino acids. Trimming took 2 bases from V and 5 from J; bases not matched to a gene: 7. The chain's CDR3 is CASSLGGTGYHEQYF. The CDR3 region has the DNA TGTGCCAGCAGTTTAGGAGGGACAGGGTACCACGAGCAGTACTTC.

This clonotype was seen a few times. The chain uses TRBV12-3 or TRBV12-4 and TRBJ1-1, with D tentatively TRBD1 (6 bases). V lost 6 bases, J lost 3 bases, and 11 bases lay in between. This CDR3 has 13 residues. The CDR3 DNA sequence: TGTGCCAGCAGGCTCAACAGGGACACTGAAGCTTTCTTT. Its translation: CASRLNRDTEAFF.

This chain links TRBV7-3 with TRBJ2-2, with D unclear. Trimming shortened V by 0 bases and J by 0 bases, and 8 bases separated the two germline ends. CDR1 SGHTA and CDR2 FQGTGA come from the germline V gene. CDR3 length: 16 amino acids. CDR3 amino acids: CASSLTFTANTGELFF. The CDR3, as DNA: TGTGCCAGCAGCTTAACTTTTACAGCGAACACCGGGGAGCTGTTTTTT.

CDR3 residues: CASSPELSLSNEQFF. In DNA, the CDR3 is TGTGCCAGCAGCCCGGAACTCTCGCTAAGCAATGAGCAGTTCTTC. This chain connects TRBV12-3 or TRBV12-4 to TRBJ2-1; D remains unclear. Trimming took off 6 bases at V and 6 bases at J, with 18 bases between the two ends. The CDR3 is made up of 15 amino acids.

This clonotype was recorded once. The rearrangement joins TRBV2 to TRBJ1-1, with a possible D match to TRBD1 (5 bases). The CDR3 spans 15 residues. Germline assignment: CDR1 SNHLY and CDR2 FYNNEI. V was trimmed by 5 bases and J by 4 bases, leaving 17 bases between them. The CDR3: CASSSRGGYGTEAFF. The CDR3 coding sequence is TGTGCCAGCAGTTCCCGGGGGGGGTACGGCACTGAAGCTTTCTTT.

This clonotype appeared a few times. A much bigger clone sits one base away, suggesting this may be a read error. The chain carries TRBV4-1 and TRBJ2-7, with D tentatively TRBD1 or TRBD2 (6 bases each). This CDR3 contains 17 residues. Per germline, CDR1 MGHRA and CDR2 YSYEKL. V shed 1 base and J shed 7 bases, with 23 bases lying between them. CDR3 sequence (DNA): TGCGCCAGCAGCCAAGTGTATCGGGGGCCTGTTGACAATGAGCAGTACTTC. Its protein product is CASSQVYRGPVDNEQYF.

In its sample, this clonotype was seen many times. V usage is TRBV4-1 and J usage is TRBJ2-7; 9 bases fit TRBD1. Germline V gene lookup returns CDR1 MGHRA and CDR2 YSYEKL. The CDR3 has 14 residues. V gave up 5 bases and J gave up 4 bases; unmatched junction bases: 6. Here the CDR3 DNA reads TGCGCCAGCAGCTCGACAGGGGGATTTTACGAGCAGTACTTC. It is translated as CASSSTGGFYEQYF.

The chain couples TRBV2 to TRBJ2-3, with D uncertain. Germline V gene lookup returns CDR1 SNHLY and CDR2 FYNNEI. The V end lost 4 bases, the J end lost 6 bases, and 11 bases lay between the germline ends. The CDR3 totals 13 residues. The CDR3 DNA reads TGTGCCAGCAGTGTGCCCGGAGCGGATACGCAGTATTTT. Its translation: CASSVPGADTQYF.

This clonotype was counted many times. The chain links TRBV7-8 to TRBJ1-1; D not certain. The length of the CDR3 is 13 residues. Germline V lookup: CDR1 SGHVS, CDR2 FQNEAQ. V was pared by 3 bases and J by 1 base, with 6 bases between. CDR3 residues: CASSFPGNTEAFF. Written as DNA, the CDR3 is TGTGCCAGCAGCTTTCCGGGGAACACTGAAGCTTTCTTT. Together with reference TRBV7-8 and TRBJ1-1, the CDR3 gives the full variable domain: GAGVSQSPRYKVAKRGQDVALRCDPISGHVSLFWYQQALGQGPEFLTYFQNEAQLDKSGLPSDRFFAERPEGSVSTLKIQRTQQEDSAVYLCASSFPGNTEAFFGQGTRLTVV.

This clonotype was recorded a few times. One end of the junction does not line up with germline, which may come from a read error. V and J are TRBV6-2 or TRBV6-3 and TRBJ2-3, with D unclear. The CDR3 loop spans 17 amino acids. From germline, CDR1 is MNHEY and CDR2 SVGEGT. The CDR3, as DNA: TGTGCCAGCAGTCGTATCCCAGGAAACTTAGGCACAGATATGCAGTATTTT. Encoded protein: CASSRIPGNLGTDMQYF.

The chain is built from TRBV12-3 or TRBV12-4 and TRBJ2-7; D remains ambiguous. The V gene lost 3 bases and the J gene lost 9 bases, with 9 bases spanning the gap. The CDR3 spans 11 residues. Here the CDR3 reads CASSLKGGQYF. CDR3 in DNA: TGTGCCAGCAGTTTGAAGGGTGGGCAGTACTTC.

Regarding this clonotype: A much larger clone differs by one base, so this may be a read error. V and J are TRBV7-9 and TRBJ2-5; 8 nucleotides line up with TRBD2. The last part of the DNA fits TRBJ2-7 better; the J call may be wrong. From germline, CDR1 is SEHNR and CDR2 FQNEAQ (reference sequence). This CDR3 is built from 13 residues. DNA for the CDR3: TGTGCCAGCAGCCGAGCGGGGGTCCACGAGCAGTACTTC. Its protein product is CASSRAGVHEQYF.

This clonotype turned up a few times. The chain couples TRBV7-2 to TRBJ2-5, with 8 bases that match TRBD2. The CDR3 sequence is 16 residues long. V was clipped by 2 bases and J by 1 base; unmatched bases: 6. Germline V lookup: CDR1 SGHTA, CDR2 FQGNSA. The CDR3 nucleotides are TGTGCCAGCAGCTTACCCTACGGGAGGGTCCAAGAGACCCAGTACTTC. This translates into CASSLPYGRVQETQYF.

This clonotype was observed a handful of times. The chain joins TRBV12-3 or TRBV12-4 to TRBJ2-1, with D uncertain. The CDR3 totals 12 residues. The V end lost 1 base, the J end lost 10 bases, and 8 bases lay between the germline ends. CDR3 in amino acids: CASSLVVKEQFF. The CDR3 DNA reads as TGTGCCAGCAGTTTAGTAGTCAAAGAGCAGTTCTTC.

This clonotype was found a few times. The chain couples TRBV5-8 to TRBJ1-4, with D possibly matching TRBD1 (6 bases). CDR3 length equals 17 residues. CDR1 SGHTS and CDR2 YDEGEE come from the germline V gene. The V and J ends lost 1 base and 10 bases respectively, with 23 bases between them. Here the CDR3 DNA reads TGTGCCAGCAGCTTGAATGCCAGACAGGAGGGATTCGCAAAACTGTTTTTT. Translating gives CASSLNARQEGFAKLFF.

Notes on this clonotype: A much larger clone sits a single nucleotide away, making a read error possible. The gene calls are TRBV5-1 and TRBJ2-5; 7 bases line up with TRBD1. V gave up 0 bases and J gave up 11 bases; unmatched junction bases: 16. Germline CDR1 reads SGHRS; CDR2 reads YFSETQ. The CDR3 contains 16 residues. The CDR3 protein is CASSLGLGQKEVGQYF. CDR3 nucleotides: TGCGCCAGCAGCTTGGGTTTGGGACAGAAAGAGGTAGGGCAGTACTTC.

Turning to this clonotype: It may be a read error: a sequence one base away is much more abundant. The rearrangement uses TRBV5-1 and TRBJ2-7; TRBD1 agrees at 10 bases. The V gene end was trimmed by 3 bases and the J gene end by 7 bases; junction bases not matched to a gene: 16. The V gene's germline CDR1 is SGHRS and CDR2 YFSETQ. This CDR3 comprises 17 residues. CDR3 in amino acids: CASSWDLTGGAGNEQYF. The CDR3 bases are TGCGCCAGCAGCTGGGACCTGACAGGGGGCGCCGGGAATGAGCAGTACTTC.

The V gene is TRBV4-3, the J gene TRBJ2-7; possibly TRBD1 or TRBD2 for D (5 bases each). This CDR3 is built from 14 residues. V was clipped by 1 base and J by 5 bases, with 12 bases between them. Germline V gene sequence: CDR1 LGHNA, CDR2 YSLEER. CDR3 sequence (DNA): TGCGCCAGCAGCCAAGGGGTCTTGGGGGACGAGCAGTACTTC. Translating gives CASSQGVLGDEQYF.

V and J are TRBV7-2 and TRBJ2-3; D is perhaps TRBD2 (6 bases). The germline CDR1 and CDR2 sequences are SGHTA and FQGNSA. The ends were cut back, 4 bases at V and 6 bases at J, with 14 bases in the middle. The CDR3 is 14 amino acids. CDR3 coding DNA: TGTGCCAGCAGCTCGGGACTCCTGCGGGATACGCAGTATTTT. Protein: CASSSGLLRDTQYF.

This chain connects TRBV27 to TRBJ2-6; D not resolved. The V gene's germline CDR1 is MNHEY and CDR2 SMNVEV (reference sequence). This CDR3 region has 15 residues. V was clipped by 5 bases and J by 3 bases, with 11 bases between them. The CDR3 bases are TGTGCCAGCAGTCCTACACCCCTTGGGGCCAACGTCCTGACTTTC. Protein product: CASSPTPLGANVLTF. The full variable domain, completed using reference TRBV27 and TRBJ2-6, is EAQVTQNPRYLITVTGKKLTVTCSQNMNHEYMSWYRQDPGLGLRQIYYSMNVEVTDKGDVPEGYKVSRKEKRNFPLILESPSPNQTSLYFCASSPTPLGANVLTFGAGSRLTVL.

V is TRBV29-1 and J is TRBJ1-4; D is uncertain. The CDR3 length is 12 residues. Trimming removed 4 bases at V and 8 bases at J, with 11 bases between. Germline V gene lookup returns CDR1 SQVTM and CDR2 ANQGSEA. The CDR3 here is CSVGLRGEKLFF. CDR3 sequence (DNA): TGCAGCGTTGGCCTAAGAGGGGAAAAACTGTTTTTT. Full variable domain (missing parts from reference TRBV29-1 and TRBJ1-4): SAVISQKPSRDICQRGTSLTIQCQVDSQVTMMFWYRQQPGQSLTLIATANQGSEATYESGFVIDKFPISRPNLTFSTLTVSNMSPEDSSIYLCSVGLRGEKLFFGSGTQLSVL.

The chain employs TRBV6-1 and TRBJ2-7; 10 bases match TRBD1. Germline V CDR1 and CDR2: MNHNS, SASEGT. J was trimmed by 3 bases and V by 3 bases; bases with no gene match: 5. The CDR3 totals 15 residues. CDR3: CASSEWDRGLYEQYF. As DNA, the CDR3 is TGTGCCAGCAGTGAGTGGGACAGGGGTCTCTACGAGCAGTACTTC.